This TCR beta chain was captured in a study of shared clonotypes between healthy human individuals. Study summary: Used for every donor were three CD4 naive, three CD4 memory, two CD8 naive and one CD8 memory plate.

Comment on this clone: As yet, its antigen is unknown.

General study findings and limits: Shared clonotypes: 4.5% to 6.5% naive CD4, roughly 3.8% naive CD8, about 2.5% memory CD4, approximately 0.4% memory CD8. Larger estimated richness was generally seen in naive subsets than in memory subsets.

Assay: immunoSEQ multiplex PCR; the TCRdb copy retains only in-frame clones and omits some. The sample records hundreds of thousands of clones, more than 60% being singletons. The CDR3 is 15 amino acids. Germline CDR1 is SGHRS and CDR2 is YFSETQ. J was trimmed by 3 bases and V by 4 bases; bases with no gene match: 5. The chain employs TRBV5-1 and TRBJ2-3, with 10 bases aligning to TRBD1. The sequencing input was memory CD4+ T cells sorted from blood. Subset reported: CD45RA-negative fraction. The clonotype comes from a man aged 25-45 years in good health. CDR3 protein: CASSPRQGATDTQYF. The CDR3 region has the DNA TGCGCCAGCAGCCCTAGACAGGGGGCAACAGATACGCAGTATTTT.